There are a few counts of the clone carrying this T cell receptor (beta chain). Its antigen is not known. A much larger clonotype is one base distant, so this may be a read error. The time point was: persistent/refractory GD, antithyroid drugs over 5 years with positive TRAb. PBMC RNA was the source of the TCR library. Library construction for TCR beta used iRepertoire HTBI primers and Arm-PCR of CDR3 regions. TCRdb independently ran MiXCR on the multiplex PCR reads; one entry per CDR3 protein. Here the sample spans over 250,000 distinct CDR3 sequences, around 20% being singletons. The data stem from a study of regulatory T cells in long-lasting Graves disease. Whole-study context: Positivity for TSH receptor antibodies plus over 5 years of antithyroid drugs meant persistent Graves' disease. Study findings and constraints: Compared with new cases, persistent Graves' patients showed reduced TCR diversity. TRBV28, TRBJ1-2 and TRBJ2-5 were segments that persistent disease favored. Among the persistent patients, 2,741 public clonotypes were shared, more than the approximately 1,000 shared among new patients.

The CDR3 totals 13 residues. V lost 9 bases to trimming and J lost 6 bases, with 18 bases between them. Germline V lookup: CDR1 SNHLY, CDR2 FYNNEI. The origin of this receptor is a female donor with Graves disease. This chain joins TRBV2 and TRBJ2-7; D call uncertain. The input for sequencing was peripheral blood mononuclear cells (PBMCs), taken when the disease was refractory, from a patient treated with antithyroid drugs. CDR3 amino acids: CARGLGPCSEQYF. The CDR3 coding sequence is TGTGCCAGAGGCCTCGGGCCATGCAGCGAGCAGTACTTC.